The 23 T cell receptor beta chains below come from one sample, sequenced in a study of T cell repertoires in cytomegalovirus infection. TCRdb analysed the reads with MiXCR anew, one entry per CDR3 protein. Of fewer than 300,000 distinct CDR3 sequences in the sample, 20% to 30% were seen once. The material sequenced was PBMCs. The receptor source for this set is a human donor in good health (CMV status not recorded). Some clones in this sample may be carry-over from other donors' samples.

This clonotype was observed a few times. The V gene is TRBV6-1, the J gene TRBJ1-2; D ambiguous. CDR1 is MNHNS, CDR2 SASEGT, per germline. The CDR3 contains 14 residues. The germline V and J ends were trimmed by 2 bases and 0 bases, with 7 bases remaining between them. The DNA for the CDR3 is TGTGCCAGCAGTGAACAGCTTACTAACTATGGCTACACCTTC. Amino acid sequence: CASSEQLTNYGYTF.

This clonotype was observed once. The chain combines TRBV6-8 with TRBJ1-1; tentatively, D is TRBD1 (5 bases). CDR1 and CDR2 (germline): MNHGY, SAAAGT. This CDR3 region has 14 residues. V lost 4 bases and J 4 bases, leaving 13 bases between the germline ends. CDR3 nucleotides: TGTGCCAGCAGTTCTCAGGGTAAGAGCACTGAAGCTTTCTTT. It yields the protein CASSSQGKSTEAFF.

In its sample, this clonotype was seen a few times. The J gene is TRBJ2-1, the V gene TRBV7-6, with TRBD1 identical over 10 bases. There are 16 residues in the CDR3. CDR1 is SGHVS and CDR2 is FNYEAQ in the germline V gene. The J segment lost 9 bases and the V segment lost 2 bases, leaving 10 bases of the junction unmatched. CDR3 sequence (DNA): TGTGCCAGCAGCTTAATGTGGACAGGGGGTTTGGTTGAGCAGTTCTTC. As protein: CASSLMWTGGLVEQFF.

The chain combines TRBV7-2 with TRBJ2-5, with 8 bases lining up with TRBD1. CDR1 is SGHTA and CDR2 is FQGNSA in the germline V gene. V shed 5 bases, J shed 5 bases, and the junction held 7 bases outside the gene matches. This CDR3 has 14 amino acids. The CDR3 nucleotides read TGTGCCAGCAGCAACGGACAGGGTTGGGAGACCCAGTACTTC. It yields the protein CASSNGQGWETQYF.

The chain uses TRBV5-1 and TRBJ2-2; D call uncertain. Germline V lookup: CDR1 SGHRS, CDR2 YFSETQ. V was trimmed by 0 bases and J by 0 bases, leaving 6 bases between them. CDR3 length: 15 amino acids. Written as DNA, the CDR3 is TGCGCCAGCAGCTTGGTAGAAACGAACACCGGGGAGCTGTTTTTT. Its protein is CASSLVETNTGELFF. Looking up the rest from reference TRBV5-1 and TRBJ2-2 gives the full variable domain: KAGVTQTPRYLIKTRGQQVTLSCSPISGHRSVSWYQQTPGQGLQFLFEYFSETQRNKGNFPGRFSGRQFSNSRSEMNVSTLELGDSALYLCASSLVETNTGELFFGEGSRLTVL.

In this sample, this clonotype turned up many times. V gene TRBV24-1 combines with J gene TRBJ2-2; D may be TRBD1 (5 bases). Deletions cut 4 bases from V and 5 bases from J, with 13 bases between. Germline V lookup: CDR1 KGHDR, CDR2 SFDVKD. The CDR3 length is 15 residues. The CDR3 DNA reads as TGTGCCACCAGTGAAAACATCCAGGGTACCGGGGAGCTGTTTTTT. Its translation: CATSENIQGTGELFF.

The chain is built from TRBV28 and TRBJ1-1; 8 nucleotides align to TRBD1. CDR1 is MDHEN, CDR2 SYDVKM, per germline. This CDR3 contains 15 residues. The V gene end was trimmed by 5 bases and the J gene end by 5 bases; junction bases not matched to a gene: 10. The CDR3 nucleotides are TGTGCCAGCAGTACAGCCAGGGGGCTGTGGACTGAAGCTTTCTTT. It is translated as CASSTARGLWTEAFF.

The V and J genes are TRBV30 and TRBJ1-1; unclear D gene. CDR1 GTSNPN and CDR2 SVGIG come from the germline V gene (reference sequence). CDR3 length equals 13 residues. The germline V and J ends were trimmed by 2 bases and 1 base, with 8 bases remaining between them. This CDR3 is CAWSPDQNTEAFF. Written as DNA, the CDR3 is TGTGCCTGGAGTCCAGACCAGAACACTGAAGCTTTCTTT.

The V and J genes are TRBV7-2 and TRBJ2-5; 8 bases fit TRBD2. This CDR3 comprises 16 residues. Germline loops: CDR1 SGHTA, CDR2 FQGNSA. Trimming cost V 2 bases and J 5 bases; bases outside gene matches: 10. CDR3 sequence: CASSLPAGGLRETQYF. The CDR3, as DNA: TGTGCCAGCAGCTTACCCGCGGGAGGACTTCGGGAGACCCAGTACTTC.

The table lists this clonotype with many counts. This rearrangement joins TRBV19 to TRBJ1-5, with D unresolved. This CDR3 spans 16 amino acids. Trimming removed 4 bases from V and 7 bases from J, with 20 bases in between. Germline loops: CDR1 LNHDA, CDR2 SQIVND (reference sequence). CDR3 sequence: CASSTFPAGVQQPQHF. As DNA, the CDR3 is TGTGCCAGTAGTACTTTCCCGGCGGGAGTGCAACAGCCCCAGCATTTT.

This clonotype was counted between two and nine times. The chain carries TRBV20-1 and TRBJ2-1, with 7 nucleotides matching TRBD2. Germline loops: CDR1 DFQATT, CDR2 SNEGSKA (reference sequence). The CDR3 totals 16 residues. Trimming at V came to 0 bases and at J to 0 bases, leaving 5 bases not matched to a gene. CDR3 loop: CSARDFGGGSYNEQFF. The CDR3 bases are TGCAGTGCTAGAGATTTCGGCGGGGGCTCCTACAATGAGCAGTTCTTC.

This clonotype was detected a few times. The rearrangement links TRBV7-2 to TRBJ1-1, with no clear D. This CDR3 region has 14 residues. From germline, CDR1 is SGHTA and CDR2 FQGNSA. V dropped 6 bases and J dropped 0 bases, with 11 bases sitting between them. The CDR3 loop is CASRPPRMNTEAFF. DNA for the CDR3: TGTGCCAGCAGACCCCCACGCATGAACACTGAAGCTTTCTTT. Full variable domain (outside the CDR3, taken from reference TRBV7-2 and TRBJ1-1): GAGVSQSPSNKVTEKGKDVELRCDPISGHTALYWYRQSLGQGLEFLIYFQGNSAPDKSGLPSDRFSAERTGGSVSTLTIQRTQQEDSAVYLCASRPPRMNTEAFFGQGTRLTVV.

The rearrangement links TRBV6-6 to TRBJ1-5; the D gene is possibly TRBD1 (5 bases). The CDR3 loop spans 14 amino acids. V was shortened by 10 bases and J by 1 base, with 14 bases between the two germline ends. From germline, CDR1 is MNHNY and CDR2 SVGAGI (reference sequence). As DNA, the CDR3 is TGTGCCACCGAGAGGCAGGGAAGCAATCAGCCCCAGCATTTT. Protein product: CATERQGSNQPQHF.

The gene calls are TRBV5-1 and TRBJ2-3; perhaps TRBD1 as D (6 bases). The V gene's germline CDR1 is SGHRS and CDR2 YFSETQ. Deletions cut 4 bases from V and 2 bases from J, with 11 bases between. This CDR3 is 14 amino acids long. Here the CDR3 DNA reads TGCGCCAGCAGCGAGCGGACAGACACAGATACGCAGTATTTT. The encoded protein is CASSERTDTDTQYF.

Ten or more counts support this clonotype. The CDR3, as DNA: TGTGCCAGCAGTTTATCCCATCGGGGTGAGCAGTTCTTC. Its translation: CASSLSHRGEQFF. The genes are TRBV27 and TRBJ2-1; D is perhaps TRBD2 (5 bases). Germline V CDR1 and CDR2: MNHEY, SMNVEV (reference sequence). Trimming pared 0 bases from V and 9 bases from J, leaving 9 bases between. The CDR3 runs 13 residues.

This rearrangement joins TRBV28 to TRBJ1-2; D ambiguous. V was trimmed by 6 bases and J by 0 bases, leaving 14 bases between them. Germline V gene data show CDR1 as MDHEN and CDR2 as SYDVKM. The CDR3 contains 15 residues. For the CDR3, the DNA is TGTGCCAGCAGCTCGGGCGATCCGCCTAACTATGGCTACACCTTC. Translation gives CASSSGDPPNYGYTF.

Concerning this clonotype: A much larger clone sits a single nucleotide away, making a read error possible. This chain uses TRBV6-1 with TRBJ2-7; either TRBD1 or TRBD2 may fit D (5 bases each). This CDR3 has 14 residues. The V end was cut by 3 bases, the J end by 4 bases, with 13 bases between. CDR1 MNHNS and CDR2 SASEGT come from the germline V gene. The DNA of the CDR3 is TGTGCCAGCAGTGAGGGGGTTTCGGGGTACGAGCAGTACTTC. Its protein product is CASSEGVSGYEQYF.

The rearrangement links TRBV2 to TRBJ2-4; possibly TRBD1 for D (5 bases). This CDR3 comprises 15 residues. Germline CDR1 reads SNHLY; CDR2 reads FYNNEI. V was clipped by 5 bases and J by 2 bases, with 13 bases between them. The CDR3 loop reads CASSFRVETKNIQYF. CDR3 in DNA: TGTGCCAGCAGTTTCAGGGTGGAGACCAAAAACATTCAGTACTTC.

This rearrangement joins TRBV4-1 to TRBJ1-6; D might be TRBD1 (5 bases). In germline, CDR1 is MGHRA, CDR2 YSYEKL. Deletions cut 0 bases from V and 14 bases from J, with 23 bases between. The CDR3 is made up of 17 amino acids. CDR3 in amino acids: CASSQEAGASSPWALHF. For the CDR3, the DNA is TGCGCCAGCAGCCAAGAAGCCGGGGCGAGCTCTCCTTGGGCCCTCCACTTT.

The V and J genes are TRBV11-2 and TRBJ2-1; 10 bases match TRBD2. This CDR3 comprises 15 residues. CDR1 is SGHAT and CDR2 is FQNNGV in the germline V gene. The ends lost 2 bases at V and 7 bases at J; junction bases unmatched: 5. CDR3 amino acids: CASSLIASGRNEQFF. The CDR3 DNA sequence: TGTGCCAGCAGCTTAATAGCTAGCGGGAGAAATGAGCAGTTCTTC.

V is TRBV29-1 and J is TRBJ2-7, with D unresolved. CDR1 is SQVTM and CDR2 is ANQGSEA in the germline V gene. The CDR3 runs to 13 residues. Trimming shortened V by 7 bases and J by 3 bases, and 16 bases separated the two germline ends. The CDR3 loop reads CSAVGPLGYEQYF. CDR3 bases: TGCAGCGCAGTGGGCCCCTTGGGCTACGAGCAGTACTTC.

Notes on this clonotype: A much bigger clone sits one base away, suggesting this may be a read error. Here the CDR3 omits its conserved ending phenylalanine or tryptophan, so a read error is the likely source. J is TRBJ1-1 and V is TRBV7-9, with TRBD1 matching 12 bases. Germline lookup yields CDR1 SEHNR and CDR2 FQNEAQ (reference sequence). V lost 7 bases and J lost 1; bases outside the gene matches: 10. CDR3 length: 17 amino acids. The CDR3 spells CASITTGQGASNTEAFV. The CDR3 bases are TGTGCCAGCATCACTACGGGACAGGGGGCTTCGAACACTGAAGCTTTCGTT.

This clonotype was counted a few times. The chain couples TRBV5-1 to TRBJ2-6; D unclear. The CDR3 has 17 residues. CDR1 is SGHRS, CDR2 YFSETQ, per germline. The V gene lost 0 bases and the J gene lost 4 bases, with 14 bases spanning the gap. For the CDR3, the DNA is TGCGCCAGCAGCTTGGGACCCCGCCAGGTCGGGGCCAACGTCCTGACTTTC. Residues: CASSLGPRQVGANVLTF.